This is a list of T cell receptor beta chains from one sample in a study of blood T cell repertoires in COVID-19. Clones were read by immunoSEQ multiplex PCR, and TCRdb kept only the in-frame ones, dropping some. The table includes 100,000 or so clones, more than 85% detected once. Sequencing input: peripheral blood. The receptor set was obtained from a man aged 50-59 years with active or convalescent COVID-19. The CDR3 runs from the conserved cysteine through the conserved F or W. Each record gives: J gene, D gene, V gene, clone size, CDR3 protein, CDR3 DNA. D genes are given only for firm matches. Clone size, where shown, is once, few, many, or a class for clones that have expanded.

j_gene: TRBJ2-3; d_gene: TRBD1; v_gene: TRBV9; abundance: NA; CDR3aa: CASSVFPGQGAADTQYF; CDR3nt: TGTGCCAGCAGCGTATTTCCTGGACAGGGGGCCGCAGATACGCAGTATTTT
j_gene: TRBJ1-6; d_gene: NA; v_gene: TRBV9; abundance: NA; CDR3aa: CASSAGTKSSPLHF; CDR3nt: TGTGCCAGCAGCGCTGGGACAAAATCGTCACCCCTCCACTTT
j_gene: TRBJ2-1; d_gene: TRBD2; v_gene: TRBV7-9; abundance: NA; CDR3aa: CASSSRGSPNEQFF; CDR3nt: TGTGCCAGCAGCTCGCGGGGGAGTCCCAATGAGCAGTTCTTC
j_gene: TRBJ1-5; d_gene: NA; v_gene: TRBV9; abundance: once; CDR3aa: CASSVGDTFNQPQHF; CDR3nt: TGTGCCAGCAGCGTAGGGGACACGTTCAACCAGCCCCAGCATTTT
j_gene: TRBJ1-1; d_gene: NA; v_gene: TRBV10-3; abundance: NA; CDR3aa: CAISEYSKGDEAFF; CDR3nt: TGTGCCATCAGTGAGTATTCAAAGGGAGATGAAGCTTTCTTT
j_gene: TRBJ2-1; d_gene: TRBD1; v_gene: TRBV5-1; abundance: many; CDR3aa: CASSVGQGQNEQFF; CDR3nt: TGCGCCAGCAGCGTAGGACAGGGTCAAAATGAGCAGTTCTTC
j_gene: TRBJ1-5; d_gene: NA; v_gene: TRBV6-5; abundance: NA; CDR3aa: CASSTGPYSNQPQHF; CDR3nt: TGTGCCAGCAGTACTGGGCCTTATAGCAATCAGCCCCAGCATTTT
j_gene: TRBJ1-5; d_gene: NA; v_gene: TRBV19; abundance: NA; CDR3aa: CASSKAGAAQPQHF; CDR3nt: TGTGCCAGTAGTAAGGCGGGGGCCGCTCAGCCCCAGCATTTT
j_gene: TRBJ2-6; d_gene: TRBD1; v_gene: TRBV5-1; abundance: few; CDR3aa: CASSEGQGAHSGANVLTF; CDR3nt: TGCGCCAGCAGCGAGGGACAGGGTGCACACTCTGGGGCCAACGTCCTGACTTTC
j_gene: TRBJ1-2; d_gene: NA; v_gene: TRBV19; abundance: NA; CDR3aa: CASVANYGYTF; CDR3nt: TGTGCCAGTGTAGCTAACTATGGCTACACCTTC
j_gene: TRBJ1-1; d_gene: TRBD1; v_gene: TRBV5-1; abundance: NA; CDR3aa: CASSPRQGASTEAFF; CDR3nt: TGCGCCAGCAGCCCGAGACAGGGGGCGAGCACTGAAGCTTTCTTT
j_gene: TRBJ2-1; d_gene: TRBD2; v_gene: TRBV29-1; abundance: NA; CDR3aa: CSVEDFSGGDYNEQFF; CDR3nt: TGCAGCGTTGAAGATTTCTCGGGGGGGGATTACAATGAGCAGTTCTTC
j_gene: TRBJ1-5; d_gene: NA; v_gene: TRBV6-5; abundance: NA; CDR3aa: CASWGRVEGQPQHF; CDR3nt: TGTGCCAGCTGGGGGAGGGTAGAGGGTCAGCCCCAGCATTTT
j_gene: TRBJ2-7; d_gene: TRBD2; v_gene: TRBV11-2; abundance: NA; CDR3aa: CASSFGLAGVYEQYF; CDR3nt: TGTGCCAGCAGCTTCGGACTAGCGGGGGTCTACGAGCAGTACTTC
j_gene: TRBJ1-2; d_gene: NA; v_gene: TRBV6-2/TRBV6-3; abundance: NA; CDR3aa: CASSNSLLANYGYTF; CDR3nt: TGTGCCAGCAGTAATAGCCTGTTAGCTAACTATGGCTACACCTTC
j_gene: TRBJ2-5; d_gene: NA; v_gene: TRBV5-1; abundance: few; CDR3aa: CASSLSDSPSGTQYF; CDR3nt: TGCGCCAGCAGCTTGTCCGACTCCCCCAGCGGGACCCAGTACTTC
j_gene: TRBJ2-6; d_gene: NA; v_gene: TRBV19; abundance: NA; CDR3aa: CASSRYGANVLTF; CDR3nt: TGTGCCAGCTCTCGTTATGGGGCCAACGTCCTGACTTTC
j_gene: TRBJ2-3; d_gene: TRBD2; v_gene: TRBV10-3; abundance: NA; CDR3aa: CAISGGGGSTDTQYF; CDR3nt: TGTGCCATCAGTGGGGGGGGTGGTAGCACAGATACGCAGTATTTT
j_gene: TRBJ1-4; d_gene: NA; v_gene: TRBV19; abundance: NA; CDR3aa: CASSSWGGPDEKLFF; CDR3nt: TGTGCCAGTAGTTCCTGGGGGGGGCCGGATGAAAAACTGTTTTTT
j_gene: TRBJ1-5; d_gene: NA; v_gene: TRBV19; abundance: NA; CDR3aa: CASNEGQPQHF; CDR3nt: TGTGCCAGTAATGAGGGTCAGCCCCAGCATTTT
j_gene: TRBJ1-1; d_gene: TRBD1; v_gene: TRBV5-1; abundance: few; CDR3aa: CASSYEGQHTEAFF; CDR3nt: TGCGCCAGCAGCTATGAGGGACAGCACACTGAAGCTTTCTTT
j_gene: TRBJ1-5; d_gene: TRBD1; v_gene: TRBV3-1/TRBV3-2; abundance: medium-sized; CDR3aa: CASSTGDSNQPQHF; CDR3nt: TGTGCCAGCAGCACAGGGGATAGCAATCAGCCCCAGCATTTT
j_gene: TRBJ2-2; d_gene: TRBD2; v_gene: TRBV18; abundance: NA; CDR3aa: CASSPIGGGAGGATGELFF; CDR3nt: TGTGCCAGCTCACCAATCGGCGGGGGGGCCGGAGGAGCCACCGGGGAGCTGTTTTTT
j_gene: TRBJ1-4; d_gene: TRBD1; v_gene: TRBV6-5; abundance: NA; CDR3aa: CASSTGTGVNEKLFF; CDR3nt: TGTGCCAGCAGTACCGGGACAGGGGTGAATGAAAAACTGTTTTTT
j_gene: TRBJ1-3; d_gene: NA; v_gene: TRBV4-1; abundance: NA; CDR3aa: CASSQIPPGGNTIYF; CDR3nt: TGCGCCAGCAGCCAAATCCCGCCGGGGGGAAACACCATATATTTT
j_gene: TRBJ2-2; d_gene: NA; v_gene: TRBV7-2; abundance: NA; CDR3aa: CASSPAGARNTGELFF; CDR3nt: TGTGCCAGCAGCCCCGCTGGGGCGCGGAACACCGGGGAGCTGTTTTTT
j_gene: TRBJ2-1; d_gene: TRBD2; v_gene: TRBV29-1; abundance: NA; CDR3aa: CSVTPSGGFNEQFF; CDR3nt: TGCAGCGTTACCCCTAGCGGGGGGTTCAATGAGCAGTTCTTC
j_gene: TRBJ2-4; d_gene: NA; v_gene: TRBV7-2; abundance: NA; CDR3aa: CASSLAGLAKNIQYF; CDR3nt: TGTGCCAGCAGCTTAGCGGGGCTAGCCAAAAACATTCAGTACTTC
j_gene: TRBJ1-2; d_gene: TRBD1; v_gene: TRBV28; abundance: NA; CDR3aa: CASSLGQTYGYTF; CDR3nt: TGTGCCAGCAGTTTGGGACAGACCTATGGCTACACCTTC
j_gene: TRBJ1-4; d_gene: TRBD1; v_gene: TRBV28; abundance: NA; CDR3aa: CASQGASNEKLFF; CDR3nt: TGTGCCAGCCAGGGGGCTTCTAATGAAAAACTGTTTTTT
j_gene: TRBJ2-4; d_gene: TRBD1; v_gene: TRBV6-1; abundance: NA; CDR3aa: CASSEGTGERWGNIQYF; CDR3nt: TGTGCCAGCAGTGAAGGGACAGGGGAAAGGTGGGGAAACATTCAGTACTTC
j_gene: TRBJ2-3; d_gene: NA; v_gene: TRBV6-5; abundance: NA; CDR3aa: CASSGWTTDTQYF; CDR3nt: TGTGCCAGCTCAGGGTGGACAACAGATACGCAGTATTTT
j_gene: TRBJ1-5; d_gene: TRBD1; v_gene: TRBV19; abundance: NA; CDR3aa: CASSMTGGDQPQHF; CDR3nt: TGTGCCAGTAGTATGACAGGGGGCGATCAGCCCCAGCATTTT
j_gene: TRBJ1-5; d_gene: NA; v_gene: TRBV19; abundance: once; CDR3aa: CASSMAGGNQPQHF; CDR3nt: TGTGCCAGTAGTATGGCAGGTGGCAATCAGCCCCAGCATTTT
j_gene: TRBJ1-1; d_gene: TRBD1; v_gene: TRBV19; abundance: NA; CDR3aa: CASSPGTGDNTEAFF; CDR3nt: TGTGCCAGTAGTCCCGGGACAGGGGATAACACTGAAGCTTTCTTT
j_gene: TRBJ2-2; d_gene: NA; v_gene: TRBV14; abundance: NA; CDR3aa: CASSQVRNTGELFF; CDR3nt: TGTGCCAGCAGCCAAGTCAGGAACACCGGGGAGCTGTTTTTT
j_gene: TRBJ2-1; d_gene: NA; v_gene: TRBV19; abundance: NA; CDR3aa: CASSIGLSSYNEQFF; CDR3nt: TGTGCCAGTAGTATTGGGCTGTCTTCCTACAATGAGCAGTTCTTC
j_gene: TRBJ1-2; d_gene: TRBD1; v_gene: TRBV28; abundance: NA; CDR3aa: CASRTGGNYGYTF; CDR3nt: TGTGCCAGCAGGACAGGGGGTAACTATGGCTACACCTTC
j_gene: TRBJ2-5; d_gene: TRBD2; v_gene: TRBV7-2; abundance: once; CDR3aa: CASSPGMAGGPREETQYF; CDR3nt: TGTGCCAGCAGCCCCGGGATGGCGGGGGGGCCGAGAGAAGAGACCCAGTACTTC
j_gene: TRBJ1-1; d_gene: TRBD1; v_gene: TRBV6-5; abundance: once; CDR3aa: CASTRGLDTEAFF; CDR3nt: TGTGCCAGCACAAGGGGGCTCGACACTGAAGCTTTCTTT
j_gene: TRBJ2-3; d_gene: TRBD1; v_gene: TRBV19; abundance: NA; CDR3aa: CASVGQGAVNTQYF; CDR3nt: TGTGCCAGTGTAGGCCAGGGGGCCGTGAATACGCAGTATTTT
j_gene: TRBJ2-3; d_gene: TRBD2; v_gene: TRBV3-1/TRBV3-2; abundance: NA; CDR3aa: CASSPGVAGRTDTQYF; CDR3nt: TGTGCCAGCAGCCCCGGGGTAGCGGGGCGCACAGATACGCAGTATTTT
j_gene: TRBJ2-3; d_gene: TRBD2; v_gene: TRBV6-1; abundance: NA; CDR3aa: CASSDLAGVPDTQYF; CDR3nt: TGTGCCAGCAGTGACCTAGCGGGGGTCCCAGATACGCAGTATTTT
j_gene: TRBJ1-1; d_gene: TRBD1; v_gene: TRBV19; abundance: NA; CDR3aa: CASSGTGGNTEAFF; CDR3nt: TGTGCCAGTAGTGGTACAGGGGGCAACACTGAAGCTTTCTTT
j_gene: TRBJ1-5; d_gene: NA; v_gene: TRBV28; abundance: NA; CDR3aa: CASSQGLNQPQHF; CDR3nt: TGTGCCAGCAGCCAGGGGCTCAATCAGCCCCAGCATTTT
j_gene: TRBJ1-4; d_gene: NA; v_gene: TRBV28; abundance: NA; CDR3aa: CASTRLATNEKLFF; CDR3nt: TGTGCCAGCACCCGACTTGCAACTAATGAAAAACTGTTTTTT